A selection of T cell receptor beta chains follows, all from one sample in a study of T cells in localized non-small cell lung cancer. Method: immunoSEQ multiplex PCR; TCRdb's copy keeps in-frame clones and lacks some. The sample lists approximately 88,000 clones, roughly 93% occurring once. The sequenced sample was PBMCs, obtained before any cancer treatment. Receptors originate from a woman aged 35-75 years with stage II squamous cell lung carcinoma. The CDR3 runs from the conserved cysteine through the conserved F or W. A D gene is named only where the DNA matches it firmly. Clone size appears in some rows only: once, few, many, or a class for an expanded clone.

length: 15; J: TRBJ1-1; V: TRBV18; D: -; size: -; CDR3: CASSSGASGGTEAFF; DNA: TGTGCCAGCTCATCGGGGGCCTCCGGTGGGACTGAAGCTTTCTTT
length: 11; J: TRBJ1-3; V: TRBV7-9; D: -; size: -; CDR3: CASTGGNTIYF; DNA: TGTGCCAGCACGGGCGGAAACACCATATATTTT
length: 13; J: TRBJ2-7; V: TRBV7-6; D: -; size: -; CDR3: CASSLADSYEQYF; DNA: TGTGCCAGCAGCTTAGCGGATTCCTACGAGCAGTACTTC
length: 15; J: TRBJ2-3; V: TRBV28; D: TRBD1; size: -; CDR3: CASSLPGQGTDTQYF; DNA: TGTGCCAGCAGTTTACCTGGACAGGGCACAGATACGCAGTATTTT
length: 16; J: TRBJ2-2; V: TRBV5-4; D: -; size: -; CDR3: CASSLAARIGTGELFF; DNA: TGTGCCAGCAGCTTGGCCGCGAGGATTGGGACCGGGGAGCTGTTTTTT
length: 16; J: TRBJ2-6; V: TRBV5-4; D: -; size: -; CDR3: CASSLRGIPGANVLTF; DNA: TGTGCCAGCAGCTTAAGGGGGATACCTGGGGCCAACGTCCTGACTTTC
length: 13; J: TRBJ2-7; V: TRBV29-1; D: -; size: -; CDR3: CSVRGLLAYEQYF; DNA: TGCAGCGTTCGAGGGCTACTAGCTTACGAGCAGTACTTC
length: 14; J: TRBJ1-5; V: TRBV6-1; D: -; size: -; CDR3: CASWDRESYQPQHF; DNA: TGTGCCAGCTGGGACCGGGAAAGCTATCAGCCCCAGCATTTT
length: 16; J: TRBJ1-5; V: TRBV11-2; D: -; size: -; CDR3: CASSSDRIPSNQPQHF; DNA: TGTGCCAGCAGCTCCGACCGCATCCCTAGCAATCAGCCCCAGCATTTT
length: 13; J: TRBJ1-1; V: TRBV7-9; D: -; size: -; CDR3: CASSRSWNTEAFF; DNA: TGTGCCAGCAGCAGAAGCTGGAACACTGAAGCTTTCTTT
length: 14; J: TRBJ1-3; V: TRBV29-1; D: -; size: -; CDR3: CSVGGSSPGNTIYF; DNA: TGCAGCGTTGGGGGGAGTTCGCCTGGAAACACCATATATTTT
length: 14; J: TRBJ1-3; V: TRBV6-1; D: -; size: few; CDR3: CACGGTGSGNTIYF; DNA: TGTGCCTGCGGGGGAACCGGCTCTGGAAACACCATATATTTT
length: 14; J: TRBJ2-5; V: TRBV5-4; D: -; size: -; CDR3: CASSLTGPQETQYF; DNA: TGTGCCAGCAGCTTGACGGGTCCTCAAGAGACCCAGTACTTC
length: 15; J: TRBJ2-2; V: TRBV7-9; D: -; size: -; CDR3: CASSLDGQAAGELFF; DNA: TGTGCCAGCAGCTTAGACGGGCAGGCGGCCGGGGAGCTGTTTTTT
length: 15; J: TRBJ1-4; V: TRBV10-3; D: -; size: -; CDR3: CAISGGRDPSEKLFF; DNA: TGTGCCATCAGTGGGGGCAGGGATCCATCTGAAAAACTGTTTTTT
length: 12; J: TRBJ1-2; V: TRBV10-2; D: -; size: -; CDR3: CASSGDGSGYTF; DNA: TGCGCCAGCAGTGGTGACGGGAGTGGCTACACCTTC
length: 12; J: TRBJ2-1; V: TRBV30; D: TRBD1; size: -; CDR3: CAWDRVVNEQFF; DNA: TGTGCCTGGGACAGGGTGGTCAATGAGCAGTTCTTC
length: 14; J: TRBJ1-2; V: TRBV5-4; D: -; size: once; CDR3: CASSLSAANYGYTF; DNA: TGTGCCAGCAGCTTATCCGCCGCCAACTATGGCTACACCTTC
length: 16; J: TRBJ2-3; V: TRBV4-2; D: -; size: -; CDR3: CASSQGRRGASDTQYF; DNA: TGTGCCAGCAGCCAAGGTCGGCGAGGGGCTTCAGATACGCAGTATTTT
length: 15; J: TRBJ2-1; V: TRBV5-1; D: TRBD2; size: once; CDR3: CASSLAGVQSDEQFF; DNA: TGCGCCAGCAGCTTAGCGGGAGTTCAAAGCGATGAGCAGTTCTTC
length: 15; J: TRBJ2-6; V: TRBV5-6; D: -; size: -; CDR3: CASSFRGSGANVLTF; DNA: TGTGCCAGCAGCTTTAGAGGCTCTGGGGCCAACGTCCTGACTTTC
length: 20; J: TRBJ2-1; V: TRBV14; D: TRBD2; size: few; CDR3: CASSQDPAGVPLSSYNEQFF; DNA: TGTGCCAGCAGCCAAGATCCAGCGGGAGTCCCCTTGAGCTCCTACAATGAGCAGTTCTTC
length: 15; J: TRBJ1-2; V: TRBV15; D: -; size: few; CDR3: CATSSDLREGYGYTF; DNA: TGTGCCACCAGCAGTGACCTGAGGGAAGGCTATGGCTACACCTTC
length: 13; J: TRBJ1-2; V: TRBV30; D: -; size: -; CDR3: CAWSVVRGNGYTF; DNA: TGTGCCTGGAGTGTTGTAAGGGGTAATGGCTACACCTTC
length: 19; J: TRBJ2-1; V: TRBV5-6; D: TRBD2; size: -; CDR3: CASTQDGGLGLDSYNEQFF; DNA: TGTGCCAGCACGCAGGACGGGGGACTAGGTTTGGATTCCTACAATGAGCAGTTCTTC
length: 14; J: TRBJ1-1; V: TRBV27; D: TRBD1; size: -; CDR3: CASSPGAGGTEAFF; DNA: TGTGCCAGCAGCCCCGGGGCAGGGGGTACTGAAGCTTTCTTT
length: 17; J: TRBJ1-5; V: TRBV28; D: TRBD1; size: once; CDR3: CASRYRDRGRGNQPQHF; DNA: TGTGCCAGCAGGTACCGGGACAGGGGGCGGGGGAATCAGCCCCAGCATTTT
length: 12; J: TRBJ1-1; V: TRBV30; D: -; size: -; CDR3: CAWKRVPTEAFF; DNA: TGTGCCTGGAAAAGAGTCCCCACTGAAGCTTTCTTT
length: 15; J: TRBJ2-1; V: TRBV27; D: TRBD2; size: -; CDR3: CASSILAGPGDEQFF; DNA: TGTGCCAGCAGCATACTAGCGGGACCCGGGGATGAGCAGTTCTTC
length: 14; J: TRBJ1-5; V: TRBV27; D: -; size: -; CDR3: CASRGRGGNQPQHF; DNA: TGTGCCAGCAGGGGAAGGGGGGGCAATCAGCCCCAGCATTTT
length: 14; J: TRBJ2-3; V: TRBV28; D: -; size: -; CDR3: CASSGTGSTDTQYF; DNA: TGTGCCAGCAGTGGAACAGGTAGCACAGATACGCAGTATTTT
length: 16; J: TRBJ1-1; V: TRBV19; D: TRBD1; size: -; CDR3: CASRQGVTQGNTEAFF; DNA: TGTGCCAGTCGACAGGGGGTAACACAGGGAAACACTGAAGCTTTCTTT
length: 14; J: TRBJ2-3; V: TRBV6-5; D: -; size: -; CDR3: CASSYSNIGRTQYF; DNA: TGTGCCAGCAGTTACTCGAACATAGGGAGAACGCAGTATTTT
length: 14; J: TRBJ1-2; V: TRBV5-5; D: TRBD1; size: -; CDR3: CASSPEGTAYGYTF; DNA: TGTGCCAGCAGCCCCGAAGGGACAGCGTATGGCTACACCTTC
length: 17; J: TRBJ2-1; V: TRBV2; D: TRBD2; size: -; CDR3: CASSSKVAGGPGNEQFF; DNA: TGTGCCAGCAGTTCCAAGGTAGCGGGAGGGCCTGGTAATGAGCAGTTCTTC
length: 15; J: TRBJ2-5; V: TRBV2; D: TRBD2; size: -; CDR3: CASSEERGVQETQYF; DNA: TGTGCCAGCAGCGAGGAGCGGGGGGTTCAAGAGACCCAGTACTTC
length: 13; J: TRBJ2-5; V: TRBV5-4; D: -; size: -; CDR3: CASSGIGQETQYF; DNA: TGTGCCAGCAGCGGAATAGGCCAAGAGACCCAGTACTTC
length: 14; J: TRBJ1-2; V: TRBV6-6; D: TRBD1; size: -; CDR3: CASTPGGGDGGYTF; DNA: TGTGCCAGCACCCCAGGGGGGGGAGACGGAGGCTACACCTTC
length: 15; J: TRBJ1-1; V: TRBV7-6; D: TRBD1; size: -; CDR3: CASSLRDRGVDEAFF; DNA: TGTGCCAGCAGCCTCCGGGACAGGGGAGTAGACGAAGCTTTCTTT
length: 16; J: TRBJ2-5; V: TRBV6-6; D: TRBD2; size: -; CDR3: CASSPPAGGKSETQYF; DNA: TGTGCCAGCAGTCCACCCGCGGGGGGGAAGTCGGAGACCCAGTACTTC
length: 12; J: TRBJ1-1; V: TRBV11-1; D: -; size: -; CDR3: CASSLTALEAFF; DNA: TGTGCCAGCAGCCTGACAGCTCTTGAAGCTTTCTTT
length: 14; J: TRBJ1-5; V: TRBV6-1; D: TRBD1; size: -; CDR3: CASGEVQGYQPQHF; DNA: TGTGCCAGTGGGGAGGTACAGGGGTATCAGCCCCAGCATTTT
length: 15; J: TRBJ1-4; V: TRBV28; D: -; size: -; CDR3: CASSLVGRGDEKLFF; DNA: TGTGCCAGCAGTTTGGTGGGCCGGGGGGATGAAAAACTGTTTTTT
length: 15; J: TRBJ1-1; V: TRBV10-2; D: -; size: once; CDR3: CASSGGRRANTEAFF; DNA: TGCGCCAGCAGTGGGGGAAGAAGGGCGAACACTGAAGCTTTCTTT
length: 15; J: TRBJ1-5; V: TRBV6-5; D: TRBD1; size: -; CDR3: CASSPGTGPHQPQHF; DNA: TGTGCCAGCAGTCCCGGGACAGGGCCCCACCAGCCCCAGCATTTT
length: 15; J: TRBJ2-1; V: TRBV7-8; D: TRBD2; size: -; CDR3: CASSLTSGRGREQFF; DNA: TGTGCCAGCAGCCTCACTAGCGGGAGGGGGAGGGAGCAGTTCTTC
length: 14; J: TRBJ1-1; V: TRBV29-1; D: -; size: -; CDR3: CSVEASGMNTEAFF; DNA: TGCAGCGTTGAAGCCTCAGGGATGAACACTGAAGCTTTCTTT
length: 11; J: TRBJ2-7; V: TRBV7-8; D: -; size: -; CDR3: CASSLQYEQYF; DNA: TGTGCCAGCAGCCTCCAGTACGAGCAGTACTTC
length: 17; J: TRBJ1-3; V: TRBV6-1; D: -; size: -; CDR3: CASSETAGALRGNTIYF; DNA: TGTGCCAGCAGTGAAACCGCAGGGGCGCTGAGAGGAAACACCATATATTTT
length: 15; J: TRBJ2-5; V: TRBV5-1; D: -; size: -; CDR3: CASSLEARAGETQYF; DNA: TGCGCCAGCAGCTTGGAAGCCAGGGCGGGGGAGACCCAGTACTTC
length: 12; J: TRBJ1-1; V: TRBV19; D: TRBD1; size: -; CDR3: CASSMRTGEAFF; DNA: TGTGCCAGTAGTATGAGGACAGGCGAAGCTTTCTTT
length: 15; J: TRBJ2-3; V: TRBV5-1; D: TRBD1; size: -; CDR3: CASSSPGQSTDTQYF; DNA: TGCGCCAGCAGCTCGCCGGGACAGAGCACAGATACGCAGTATTTT
length: 11; J: TRBJ2-7; V: TRBV30; D: -; size: -; CDR3: CAVGSPYEQYF; DNA: TGTGCCGTCGGGTCTCCCTACGAGCAGTACTTC
length: 15; J: TRBJ1-5; V: TRBV5-5; D: TRBD1; size: -; CDR3: CASSLTGVSNQPQHF; DNA: TGTGCCAGCAGCTTAACAGGGGTTAGCAATCAGCCCCAGCATTTT
length: 12; J: TRBJ1-2; V: TRBV28; D: -; size: -; CDR3: CATLDTTYGYTF; DNA: TGTGCCACCTTAGACACAACCTATGGCTACACCTTC
length: 16; J: TRBJ2-7; V: TRBV27; D: TRBD1; size: -; CDR3: CASSLRVGTVPYEQYF; DNA: TGTGCCAGCAGTTTACGGGTCGGGACAGTTCCATACGAGCAGTACTTC
length: 16; J: TRBJ2-7; V: TRBV2; D: -; size: once; CDR3: CASRKPRQRNVYEQYF; DNA: TGTGCCAGCAGGAAACCACGACAGCGGAATGTCTACGAGCAGTACTTC